The 19 T cell receptor beta chains below all came from one sample that was sequenced in a study of blood T cell repertoires in COVID-19. Method: immunoSEQ multiplex PCR; TCRdb's copy keeps in-frame clones and lacks some. Seen here are 290,000 or so clones, roughly 86% observed once, and the top ten hold 1.3%. Material: peripheral blood. These receptors all come from a man in his 70s with acute or convalescent COVID-19.

The CDR3 is CSARFSRASYEQYF. In DNA form, the CDR3 reads TGCAGCGCCCGCTTCTCCAGGGCGTCCTACGAGCAGTACTTC. The chain couples TRBV29-1 to TRBJ2-7; weak D call: TRBD1 (5 bases). This CDR3 region has 14 residues. The germline V gene has CDR1 SQVTM and CDR2 ANQGSEA. The germline V and J ends were trimmed by 7 bases and 1 base, with 17 bases remaining between them.

This rearrangement joins TRBV13 to TRBJ1-2; perhaps TRBD1 as D (6 bases). The CDR3 length is 15 residues. V lost 5 bases to trimming and J lost 1 base, with 14 bases between them. The germline gives CDR1 PRHDT, CDR2 FYEKMQ (reference sequence). CDR3 amino acids: CASSIWTEINYGYTF. DNA for the CDR3: TGTGCCAGCAGCATCTGGACAGAAATTAACTATGGCTACACCTTC.

As to this clone: At one of its ends the junction is not consistent with the germline gene, which may arise from a read error. The rearrangement uses TRBV27 and TRBJ2-1; possible D gene TRBD2, 5 bases. This CDR3 comprises 15 residues. Germline CDR1 and CDR2: MNHEY and SMNVEV (reference sequence). The CDR3: CASSLYLGSLKSPVF. CDR3 bases: TGTGCCAGCAGTTTATACCTAGGGAGCCTCAAGAGCCCCGTCTTC.

V gene TRBV7-9 combines with J gene TRBJ1-2; the D gene is possibly TRBD1 (5 bases). The germline V and J ends were trimmed by 5 bases and 5 bases, with 24 bases remaining between them. The CDR3 length is 17 residues. Germline V gives CDR1 SEHNR, CDR2 FQNEAQ (reference sequence). Here the CDR3 reads CASSPRAPSLERYGYTF. The CDR3, as DNA: TGTGCCAGCAGCCCCAGGGCTCCGAGCCTAGAGAGGTATGGCTACACCTTC.

The gene calls are TRBV7-3 and TRBJ2-3; weak D call: TRBD1 (5 bases). CDR1 is SGHTA, CDR2 FQGTGA, per germline. This CDR3 region has 14 residues. Trimming left V 5 bases short and J 0 bases short, with 9 bases between. This CDR3 reads CASSPDTSTDTQYF. CDR3 coding DNA: TGTGCCAGCAGCCCGGACACGAGCACAGATACGCAGTATTTT.

CDR3 bases: TGCGCCAGCAGCCTCCAAGGACAGGGGACACCCCTCCACTTT. Translating gives CASSLQGQGTPLHF. This chain links TRBV4-3 with TRBJ1-6; 9 bases fit TRBD1. Germline CDR1 is LGHNA and CDR2 is YSLEER. The CDR3 loop spans 14 amino acids. J was trimmed by 11 bases and V by 4 bases; bases with no gene match: 6.

This clone was picked up one time. This chain joins TRBV4-3 and TRBJ2-7; the D is unclear. Germline CDR1 and CDR2: LGHNA and YSLEER. CDR3 length: 13 residues. Trimming stripped 1 base from V and 2 bases from J, with 6 bases between. In DNA form, the CDR3 reads TGCGCCAGCAGCCAAGCCCAGACCTACGAGCAGTACTTC. This sequence encodes CASSQAQTYEQYF.

This clone was picked up a small number of times. Other DNA sequences of this sample code for an identical CDR3. The chain has TRBV6-5 and TRBJ1-6; D is possibly TRBD1 (5 bases). The CDR3 covers 14 residues. V lost 2 bases to trimming and J lost 10 bases, with 12 bases between them. The germline V gene encodes CDR1 MNHEY and CDR2 SVGAGI. CDR3 in amino acids: CASSYLQGNSPLHF. DNA of the CDR3: TGTGCCAGCAGTTACCTCCAGGGTAACTCACCCCTCCACTTT.

The V call is TRBV5-4, the J call TRBJ2-3; 9 bases map to TRBD2. Germline CDR1 reads SGHNT; CDR2 reads YYREEE (reference sequence). The CDR3 extends over 13 amino acids. J gave up 5 bases and V 3 bases, and 1 base lay outside the gene matches. DNA for the CDR3: TGTGCCAGCAGCTATAGCGGGGGAGATACGCAGTATTTT. Its protein is CASSYSGGDTQYF. Based on the CDR3 plus reference TRBV5-4 and TRBJ2-3, the full variable domain is ETGVTQSPTHLIKTRGQQVTLRCSSQSGHNTVSWYQQALGQGPQFIFQYYREEENGRGNFPPRFSGLQFPNYSSELNVNALELDDSALYLCASSYSGGDTQYFGPGTRLTVL.

The chain is built from TRBV5-6 and TRBJ1-5; D is possibly TRBD1 (6 bases). Germline V gene sequence: CDR1 SGHDT, CDR2 YYEEEE. The V and J ends lost 5 bases and 6 bases respectively, with 9 bases between them. The CDR3 is made up of 12 amino acids. CDR3 in DNA: TGTGCCAGCAGTTTCAGGGGTCAGCCCCAGCATTTT. This translates into CASSFRGQPQHF.

The chain uses TRBV3-1 (or the pseudogene TRBV3-2) and TRBJ2-7, with 9 bases that match TRBD1. CDR3 size: 14 residues. The J segment lost 0 bases and the V segment lost 7 bases, leaving 4 bases of the junction unmatched. Germline assignment: CDR1 LGHDT and CDR2 YNNKEL (reference sequence). CDR3 protein: CASTSTGGSYEQYF. CDR3 DNA sequence: TGTGCCAGCACCTCGACAGGGGGCTCCTACGAGCAGTACTTC.

This rearrangement joins TRBV6-2 or TRBV6-3 to TRBJ2-6; 11 nucleotides align to TRBD1. With 6 bases clipped from V and 0 bases from J, the junction kept 4 bases outside the gene matches. The length of the CDR3 is 17 residues. Germline lookup yields CDR1 MNHEY and CDR2 SVGEGT. CDR3 in amino acids: CASSGQGAVSGANVLTF. Here the CDR3 DNA reads TGTGCCAGCAGCGGACAGGGGGCAGTCTCTGGGGCCAACGTCCTGACTTTC.

The chain carries TRBV18 and TRBJ2-5; 7 bases are a match to TRBD2. The germline V gene encodes CDR1 KGHSH and CDR2 LQKENI. The V gene end was trimmed by 4 bases and the J gene end by 3 bases; junction bases not matched to a gene: 17. This CDR3 region has 18 residues. The CDR3 DNA reads TGTGCCAGCTCACTGATTCCTCCAGGGAGGGAGGCGAAAGAGACCCAGTACTTC. Translated, it gives CASSLIPPGREAKETQYF.

The chain couples TRBV5-5 to TRBJ1-2, with D possibly TRBD1 on 6 matching bases. V lost 3 bases and J 5 bases, leaving 14 bases between the germline ends. Germline CDR1 and CDR2: SGHKS and YYEKEE (reference sequence). This CDR3 comprises 14 residues. CDR3 sequence (DNA): TGTGCCAGCAGCTCCCTCCGCCAGGGGTATGGCTACACCTTC. Residues: CASSSLRQGYGYTF.

The chain uses TRBV30 and TRBJ1-2; weak D call: TRBD1 (5 bases). Per germline, CDR1 GTSNPN and CDR2 SVGIG (reference sequence). Trimming removed 0 bases from V and 4 bases from J, with 12 bases in between. The CDR3 covers 14 residues. In DNA, the CDR3 is TGTGCCTGGAGTGTCCAGGGTGTAGGCTATGGCTACACCTTC. Amino acid sequence: CAWSVQGVGYGYTF.

V usage is TRBV30 and J usage is TRBJ1-6; D might be TRBD1 (5 bases). The V end lost 1 base, the J end lost 9 bases, and 19 bases lay between the germline ends. Per the germline V gene, CDR1 is GTSNPN and CDR2 is SVGIG (reference sequence). The CDR3 has 16 residues. In nucleotides, the CDR3 is TGTGCCTGGAGTGATGGGGGGACGGCCTCGGGTTCACCCCTCCACTTT. Protein: CAWSDGGTASGSPLHF.

The rearrangement uses TRBV11-2 and TRBJ2-7, with 9 bases lining up with TRBD1. The CDR3 consists of 18 residues. Germline V gives CDR1 SGHAT, CDR2 FQNNGV. V lost 4 bases and J lost 2; bases outside the gene matches: 15. Here the CDR3 DNA reads TGTGCCAGCAGCTCACTGGTAGGGGGACAGGGTCGAGCCTACGAGCAGTACTTC. It codes for CASSSLVGGQGRAYEQYF.

This chain connects TRBV10-1 to TRBJ1-6, with 9 bases identical to TRBD1. Looked up from germline, CDR1 is WNHNN and CDR2 is SYGVQD (reference sequence). V trimming: 7 bases; J trimming: 5 bases; junction bases outside the gene matches: 6. The CDR3 has 15 amino acids. The CDR3 DNA is TGCGCCAGCAACTTAAGGACAGGGGATAATTCACCCCTCCACTTT. This encodes CASNLRTGDNSPLHF.

This clone came up a few times. The V gene is TRBV6-5, the J gene TRBJ1-6; TRBD1 aligns across 8 bases. The V gene end was trimmed by 5 bases and the J gene end by 7 bases; junction bases not matched to a gene: 4. This CDR3 region has 14 residues. The germline CDR1 and CDR2 sequences are MNHEY and SVGAGI. CDR3 in DNA: TGTGCCAGCAGTAGGACAGGGCAGAATTCACCCCTCCACTTT. It encodes CASSRTGQNSPLHF.